A single sample is the source of the 10 T cell receptor beta chains below, sequenced in a study of CD8+ T cells in alopecia areata. Following extraction, RNA underwent reverse transcription to cDNA, which served as the sequencing template. Sequencing was performed with immunoSEQ multiplex PCR; in TCRdb, only in-frame clones are kept and a portion is missing. The sample has 100,000 to 150,000 clones, approximately 48% seen once. The source was CD8+ T cells sorted from blood, collected at week 0. These receptors originate from a human donor with alopecia areata.

This clone was observed a handful of times. The chain couples TRBV6-5 to TRBJ1-1, with no clear D. Trimming stripped 7 bases from V and 4 bases from J, with 16 bases between. The CDR3 has 14 amino acids. Germline values: CDR1 MNHEY, CDR2 SVGAGI. The CDR3 DNA reads as TGTGCCAGCACCGCCCCAACTCCGGGCACTGAAGCTTTCTTT. It encodes CASTAPTPGTEAFF.

The V call is TRBV7-8, the J call TRBJ2-4; 9 nucleotides line up with TRBD2. With 1 base clipped from V and 2 bases from J, the junction kept 3 bases outside the gene matches. Germline V gene sequence: CDR1 SGHVS, CDR2 FQNEAQ. The CDR3 runs to 16 residues. In DNA form, the CDR3 reads TGTGCCAGCAGCTTAGGGCTAGCGGGGTCCAAAAACATTCAGTACTTC. This translates into CASSLGLAGSKNIQYF.

V is TRBV2 and J is TRBJ1-1; TRBD1 matches 9 bases. The CDR3 has 14 amino acids. CDR1 is SNHLY, CDR2 FYNNEI, per germline. The trim removed 5 bases at V and 1 base at J, leaving 2 bases unmatched. CDR3 nucleotides: TGTGCCAGCAGTCCGGACAGGGGGAACACTGAAGCTTTCTTT. Translating gives CASSPDRGNTEAFF.

The rearrangement uses TRBV13 and TRBJ1-2; D is uncertain. The germline gives CDR1 PRHDT, CDR2 FYEKMQ (reference sequence). This CDR3 comprises 15 residues. V was cut by 0 bases and J by 10 bases, with 18 bases left in between. The CDR3 nucleotides are TGTGCCAGCAGCTTAGGGGGAACCTGGGCCCAGATCTACACCTTC. Its translation: CASSLGGTWAQIYTF.

This clone was counted a few times. V and J are TRBV23-1 and TRBJ2-3, with 12 bases identical to TRBD2. TRBV23-1 is an open reading frame whose function is uncertain. CDR3 length: 18 amino acids. After removal of 6 bases from V and 2 bases from J, the junction contained 12 bases not matched to a gene. The CDR3 nucleotides read TGCGCCAGCAGCTCGACGCTAGCGGGGGGGCTGGACACAGATACGCAGTATTTT. Translation gives CASSSTLAGGLDTDTQYF.

The J gene is TRBJ2-7, the V gene TRBV5-1; D perhaps matches TRBD1 (6 bases). CDR3 length equals 13 residues. Per the germline V gene, CDR1 is SGHRS and CDR2 is YFSETQ. Trimming pared 5 bases from V and 5 bases from J, leaving 14 bases between. The CDR3 DNA follows: TGCGCCAGCAGATATACAGGGATGGACGAGCAGTACTTC. This gives the protein CASRYTGMDEQYF. Full variable domain (outside the CDR3, taken from reference TRBV5-1 and TRBJ2-7): KAGVTQTPRYLIKTRGQQVTLSCSPISGHRSVSWYQQTPGQGLQFLFEYFSETQRNKGNFPGRFSGRQFSNSRSEMNVSTLELGDSALYLCASRYTGMDEQYFGPGTRLTVT.

The J gene is TRBJ2-7, the V gene TRBV7-9; no firm D call. V was clipped by 5 bases and J by 2 bases, with 22 bases between them. Germline V gene lookup returns CDR1 SEHNR and CDR2 FQNEAQ (reference sequence). The CDR3 is 17 residues long. The CDR3 loop reads CASSPLPSEDPAYEQYF. CDR3 bases: TGTGCCAGCAGCCCTCTACCCTCCGAGGACCCAGCCTACGAGCAGTACTTC.

The chain links TRBV6-5 to TRBJ2-2; TRBD1 is a possible D gene (6 bases). V dropped 8 bases and J dropped 4 bases, with 14 bases sitting between them. The CDR3 covers 14 residues. Germline loops: CDR1 MNHEY, CDR2 SVGAGI. The CDR3 DNA follows: TGTGCCAGCCGCCTCATAGGGGGCACCGGGGAGCTGTTTTTT. Its translation is CASRLIGGTGELFF.

A few counts support this clone. The rearrangement joins TRBV19 to TRBJ1-1; D is uncertain. The length of the CDR3 is 14 residues. Germline CDR1 LNHDA, CDR2 SQIVND (reference sequence). Trimming removed 2 bases from V and 2 bases from J, with 9 bases in between. The CDR3 nucleotides read TGTGCCAGTAGTATACGAGACTACAACACTGAAGCTTTCTTT. Translated: CASSIRDYNTEAFF.

This sequence joins TRBV5-1 and TRBJ2-5, with D tentatively TRBD2 (6 bases). Trimming left V 4 bases short and J 2 bases short, with 15 bases between. This CDR3 contains 15 residues. CDR1 and CDR2 from the germline V gene are SGHRS and YFSETQ. Here the CDR3 reads CASSPDSAGQETQYF. CDR3 sequence (DNA): TGCGCCAGCAGCCCGGACTCCGCGGGGCAAGAGACCCAGTACTTC.